This entry is about one TCR beta chain. This specimen belongs to a study of radiotherapy plus CTLA-4 blockade in lung cancer. Here immunoSEQ multiplex PCR was the method, and the copy in TCRdb shows in-frame clones only, minus some. The sample contains tens of thousands of clones, under 85% of which appear only once. The specimen was peripheral blood, collected from a patient treated with radiotherapy plus ipilimumab. The clonotype comes from a human donor with non-small cell lung cancer whose response to radiotherapy plus ipilimumab could not be evaluated.

CDR3 residues: CSAEGQNGDEQYF. The CDR3 DNA reads as TGCAGCGCCGAGGGACAGAACGGGGACGAGCAGTACTTC. This rearrangement joins TRBV29-1 to TRBJ2-7, with 7 bases matching TRBD1. Per germline, CDR1 SQVTM and CDR2 ANQGSEA. V shed 7 bases and J 5 bases; nucleotides not matched to a gene: 11. This CDR3 contains 13 residues.